The rows below give T cell receptor beta chains drawn from one sample of a study of cytomegalovirus exposure and HLA in healthy donors. Generated by immunoSEQ multiplex PCR, the TCRdb table keeps only in-frame clones and is missing some. The sample records 130,000 to 150,000 clones, just under 85% being singletons. The sequencing sample was made of PBMCs. The source is a woman aged 55-75 years in good health and CMV-seropositive. Each CDR3 is given with its conserved first and last residue. Fields, in order: CDR3 length, J gene, D gene, V gene, clone size, CDR3 DNA, CDR3 protein. A D gene is named only where the DNA matches it firmly. The listing skips clone size in some rows; elsewhere it reads once, few, many or a size class.

CDR3 length: 17; J gene: TRBJ1-4; D gene: NA; V gene: TRBV7-9; clone size: few; CDR3 DNA: TGTGCCAGCAGCTCCTTCGTGGGGGGAGCAACTAATGAAAAACTGTTTTTT; CDR3 protein: CASSSFVGGATNEKLFF
CDR3 length: 14; J gene: TRBJ2-7; D gene: NA; V gene: TRBV7-9; clone size: NA; CDR3 DNA: TGTGCCAGCAGCTTAGGGGCCAGGGGCTACGAGCAGTACTTC; CDR3 protein: CASSLGARGYEQYF
CDR3 length: 15; J gene: TRBJ2-3; D gene: NA; V gene: TRBV28; clone size: NA; CDR3 DNA: TGTGCCAGCAGCCCCAATGGGGGGAACACAGATACGCAGTATTTT; CDR3 protein: CASSPNGGNTDTQYF
CDR3 length: 17; J gene: TRBJ2-3; D gene: TRBD2; V gene: TRBV4-1; clone size: NA; CDR3 DNA: TGCGCCAGCAGCCAAGATGTAGGGACTAGTCTTGTAGATACGCAGTATTTT; CDR3 protein: CASSQDVGTSLVDTQYF
CDR3 length: 15; J gene: TRBJ2-1; D gene: TRBD2; V gene: TRBV2; clone size: NA; CDR3 DNA: TGTGCCGGGAAGCGTGAAGCGGGAGGCGGTAATGAGCAGTTCTTC; CDR3 protein: CAGKREAGGGNEQFF
CDR3 length: 16; J gene: TRBJ2-6; D gene: NA; V gene: TRBV19; clone size: NA; CDR3 DNA: TGTGCCAGTAGTATAACAGGGAGCTCTGGGGCCAACGTCCTGACTTTC; CDR3 protein: CASSITGSSGANVLTF
CDR3 length: 16; J gene: TRBJ1-1; D gene: TRBD1; V gene: TRBV5-8; clone size: NA; CDR3 DNA: TGTGCCAGCAGCTCCTACAGGGGGCGCTTGAACACTGAAGCTTTCTTT; CDR3 protein: CASSSYRGRLNTEAFF
CDR3 length: 15; J gene: TRBJ2-7; D gene: TRBD1; V gene: TRBV9; clone size: NA; CDR3 DNA: TGTGCCAGCAGCGTAGGGACAGGGGGGAAAAACGAGCAGTACTTC; CDR3 protein: CASSVGTGGKNEQYF
CDR3 length: 14; J gene: TRBJ1-1; D gene: TRBD1; V gene: TRBV5-1; clone size: NA; CDR3 DNA: TGCGCCAGCACTCAGACAGGGGTTAAAACTGAAGCTTTCTTT; CDR3 protein: CASTQTGVKTEAFF
CDR3 length: 17; J gene: TRBJ2-6; D gene: TRBD1; V gene: TRBV7-3; clone size: NA; CDR3 DNA: TGTGCCAGCAGCTTGGGGACAGGGATTCTTGGGGCCAACGTCCTGACTTTC; CDR3 protein: CASSLGTGILGANVLTF
CDR3 length: 15; J gene: TRBJ1-2; D gene: TRBD1; V gene: TRBV6-5; clone size: NA; CDR3 DNA: TGTGCCAGCAGTTACTACACAGGGGGCAACTATGGCTACACCTTC; CDR3 protein: CASSYYTGGNYGYTF
CDR3 length: 14; J gene: TRBJ2-1; D gene: TRBD2; V gene: TRBV19; clone size: NA; CDR3 DNA: TGTGCCAGTAGTATAGAACTAGCGAGCAATGAGCAGTTCTTC; CDR3 protein: CASSIELASNEQFF
CDR3 length: 15; J gene: TRBJ2-7; D gene: TRBD1; V gene: TRBV28; clone size: once; CDR3 DNA: TGTGCCAGCAGTTTCTCCGGGACAGCCCTGGGAGAGCAGTACTTC; CDR3 protein: CASSFSGTALGEQYF
CDR3 length: 14; J gene: TRBJ2-5; D gene: NA; V gene: TRBV29-1; clone size: NA; CDR3 DNA: TGCAGCGTTGAAGATCGTGACCTAGAAAAGACCCAGTACTTC; CDR3 protein: CSVEDRDLEKTQYF
CDR3 length: 17; J gene: TRBJ2-1; D gene: TRBD2; V gene: TRBV7-2; clone size: NA; CDR3 DNA: TGTGCCAGCAGCCCTCGACTCGCGGGAGATATTGTAGATGAGCAGTTCTTC; CDR3 protein: CASSPRLAGDIVDEQFF
CDR3 length: 14; J gene: TRBJ2-3; D gene: TRBD2; V gene: TRBV5-1; clone size: NA; CDR3 DNA: TGCGCCAGCAGCGGAGCGGGAGGCACAGATACGCAGTATTTT; CDR3 protein: CASSGAGGTDTQYF
CDR3 length: 13; J gene: TRBJ2-7; D gene: NA; V gene: TRBV29-1; clone size: NA; CDR3 DNA: TGCAGCGTTGGTTTGGGGGCATCCTACGAGCAGTACTTC; CDR3 protein: CSVGLGASYEQYF
CDR3 length: 16; J gene: TRBJ2-2; D gene: TRBD1; V gene: TRBV27; clone size: NA; CDR3 DNA: TGTGCCAGCAGTCCCCCGGGACAGGGTTTCACCGGGGAGCTGTTTTTT; CDR3 protein: CASSPPGQGFTGELFF
CDR3 length: 16; J gene: TRBJ1-6; D gene: NA; V gene: TRBV5-1; clone size: NA; CDR3 DNA: TGCGCCAGCAGAAGTGGTCCGGAGAACTATAATTCACCCCTCCACTTT; CDR3 protein: CASRSGPENYNSPLHF
CDR3 length: 18; J gene: TRBJ1-1; D gene: TRBD1; V gene: TRBV28; clone size: NA; CDR3 DNA: TGTGCCAGCAGTCTGGGGCCTCCTAACAGGGGAACCAACACTGAAGCTTTCTTT; CDR3 protein: CASSLGPPNRGTNTEAFF
CDR3 length: 10; J gene: TRBJ2-1; D gene: NA; V gene: TRBV29-1; clone size: NA; CDR3 DNA: TGCAGCGTTGATCGCAATGAGCAGTTCTTC; CDR3 protein: CSVDRNEQFF
CDR3 length: 16; J gene: TRBJ1-3; D gene: NA; V gene: TRBV5-5; clone size: NA; CDR3 DNA: TGTGCCAGCAGCTTGGGACTCCGCTTCTCTGGAAACACCATATATTTT; CDR3 protein: CASSLGLRFSGNTIYF
CDR3 length: 14; J gene: TRBJ2-7; D gene: NA; V gene: TRBV7-9; clone size: NA; CDR3 DNA: TGTGCCAGCAGCTTAGCAGGGAGGAGCTACGAGCAGTACTTC; CDR3 protein: CASSLAGRSYEQYF
CDR3 length: 14; J gene: TRBJ1-3; D gene: NA; V gene: TRBV15; clone size: NA; CDR3 DNA: TGTGCCACCAGCAGAGCCAGCTCTGGAAACACCATATATTTT; CDR3 protein: CATSRASSGNTIYF
CDR3 length: 20; J gene: TRBJ1-3; D gene: TRBD1; V gene: TRBV18; clone size: NA; CDR3 DNA: TGTGCCAGCTCACCGCTGGACAGGGGGCTCCCCATTCTCTCTGGAAACACCATATATTTT; CDR3 protein: CASSPLDRGLPILSGNTIYF
CDR3 length: 18; J gene: TRBJ2-7; D gene: TRBD2; V gene: TRBV4-3; clone size: NA; CDR3 DNA: TGCGCCAGCAGCCAGGACATGCTAGCGGGATCACTTGGTGACGAGCAGTACTTC; CDR3 protein: CASSQDMLAGSLGDEQYF
CDR3 length: 14; J gene: TRBJ2-3; D gene: NA; V gene: TRBV5-1; clone size: NA; CDR3 DNA: TGCGCCAGCAGCTTGAAGCCAAACACAGATACGCAGTATTTT; CDR3 protein: CASSLKPNTDTQYF
CDR3 length: 13; J gene: TRBJ2-5; D gene: TRBD2; V gene: TRBV6-5; clone size: NA; CDR3 DNA: TGTGCCAGCACCGACGGGGGGTCGGAGACCCAGTACTTC; CDR3 protein: CASTDGGSETQYF
CDR3 length: 15; J gene: TRBJ1-5; D gene: NA; V gene: TRBV5-1; clone size: once; CDR3 DNA: TGCGCCAGCAGCTTAAGCACAGGGTTAAATCAGCCCCAGCATTTT; CDR3 protein: CASSLSTGLNQPQHF
CDR3 length: 14; J gene: TRBJ1-3; D gene: NA; V gene: TRBV27; clone size: NA; CDR3 DNA: TGTGCCAGCAGTTTGACAGTCTCTGGAAACACCATATATTTT; CDR3 protein: CASSLTVSGNTIYF